This is a list of T cell receptor beta chains from one sample in a study of T cell responses to AZD1222 COVID-19 vaccine. Only in-frame clones appear in the TCRdb table, and some are missing; sequencing was by immunoSEQ multiplex PCR. Found here are some 150,000 clones, approximately 90% of them singletons; the top ten hold approximately 1.8%. This material consisted of peripheral blood, taken on day 0 of AZD1222 vaccination. The receptor set was obtained from an adult in good health. Both conserved end residues are part of each CDR3. The order of the fields is D gene, V gene, clone size, J gene, CDR3 DNA, CDR3 protein. The D gene is left open where the match is weak. A clone size is listed for some rows: how often the clone was seen (once, few, many), or a class if it is expanded.

.,TRBV19,once,TRBJ2-7,TGTGCCAGTAGTATTTACAGGGATAACTCCTACGAGCAGTACTTC,CASSIYRDNSYEQYF
.,TRBV11-1,.,TRBJ2-5,TGTGCCAGCAGCTCAGTGGGACGGCGAGAGACCCAGTACTTC,CASSSVGRRETQYF
TRBD1,TRBV30,.,TRBJ1-1,TGTGCCTGGAGCCGACAGGGGGTCGGTGGAGCTTTCTTT,CAWSRQGVGGAFF
.,TRBV4-3,few,TRBJ1-3,TGCGCCAGCAGCCAAAATGATCCGGGTATCGGAAACACCATATATTTT,CASSQNDPGIGNTIYF
.,TRBV4-1,.,TRBJ1-1,TGCGCCAGCAGCCAAGATCCCGGGGTCAGTGAAGCTTTCTTT,CASSQDPGVSEAFF
TRBD2,TRBV4-2,once,TRBJ2-3,TGTGCCAGCAGCCAAGACTTTAGGCCTTTTAGCGGGCGAAACACAGATACGCAGTATTTT,CASSQDFRPFSGRNTDTQYF
TRBD1,TRBV9,.,TRBJ1-2,TGTGCCAGCAGCGTGCCAGGGGGCTATGGCTACACCTTC,CASSVPGGYGYTF
.,TRBV7-3,.,TRBJ2-2,TGTGCCAGCAGCTTCGCGGATAACACCGGGGAGCTGTTTTTT,CASSFADNTGELFF
TRBD2,TRBV4-3,.,TRBJ2-1,TGCGCCAGCAGCCAACAAGCGGGGTTCAACAATGAGCAGTTCTTC,CASSQQAGFNNEQFF
.,TRBV28,.,TRBJ1-2,TGTGCCAGCAGTATACCCACAGGGCGGGGCTATGGCTACACCTTC,CASSIPTGRGYGYTF
.,TRBV10-3,.,TRBJ1-3,TGTGCCATCACCGGGATCTCTGGAAACACCATATATTTT,CAITGISGNTIYF
.,TRBV29-1,.,TRBJ1-1,TGCAGCGTTGCTCCGGGGATTGAAGCTTTCTTT,CSVAPGIEAFF
.,TRBV7-9,.,TRBJ1-3,TGTGCCAGCAGCTTATCGGGGGCATTGGGGTCTGGAAACACCATATATTTT,CASSLSGALGSGNTIYF
TRBD1,TRBV7-2,.,TRBJ1-2,TGTGCCAGCAGCTTAGCGGAGGGGGCGAAGGGGTATGGCTACACCTTC,CASSLAEGAKGYGYTF
.,TRBV28,.,TRBJ1-2,TGTGCCAGCAGCGCGGGGGCCGGCTACACCTTC,CASSAGAGYTF